Sequencing of this T cell receptor beta chain was carried out in a study of T cell responses to AZD1222 COVID-19 vaccine. The assay was immunoSEQ multiplex PCR, and TCRdb's table has in-frame clones only and misses some. The sample lists about 150,000 clones; 90% were seen once. The CDR3 has 16 residues. Germline V gene data show CDR1 as LGHDT and CDR2 as YNNKEL (reference sequence). The V and J ends lost 7 bases and 2 bases, in that order; junction bases with no gene match: 9. This TCR came from an adult in good health. Here the sequenced sample was peripheral blood, taken on day 0 of AZD1222 vaccination. This rearrangement joins TRBV3-1 (or the pseudogene TRBV3-2) to TRBJ2-2; 8 nucleotides match TRBD1. In nucleotides, the CDR3 is TGTGCCAGCATCGCTTCAGGGGGCCCCAACACCGGGGAGCTGTTTTTT. This encodes CASIASGGPNTGELFF.